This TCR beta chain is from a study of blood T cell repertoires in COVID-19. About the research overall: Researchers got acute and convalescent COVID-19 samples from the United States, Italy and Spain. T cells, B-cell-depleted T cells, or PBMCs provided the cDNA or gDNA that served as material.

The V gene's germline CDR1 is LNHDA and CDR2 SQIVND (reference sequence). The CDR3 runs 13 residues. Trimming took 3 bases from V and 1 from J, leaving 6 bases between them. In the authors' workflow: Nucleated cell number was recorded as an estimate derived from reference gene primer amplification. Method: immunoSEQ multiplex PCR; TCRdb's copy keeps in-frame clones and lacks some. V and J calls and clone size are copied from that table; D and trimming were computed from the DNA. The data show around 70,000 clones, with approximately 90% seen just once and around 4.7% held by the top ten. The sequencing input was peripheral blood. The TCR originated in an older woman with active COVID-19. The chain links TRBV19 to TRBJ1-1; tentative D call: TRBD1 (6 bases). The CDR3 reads CASSMDRNTEAFF. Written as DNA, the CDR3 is TGTGCCAGTAGTATGGACAGGAACACTGAAGCTTTCTTT.